The present TCR beta chain was sequenced within a study of shared clonotypes between healthy human individuals (TCRdb year 2020). Notes on the research overall: The cohort comprised a couple of women and three men aged 18 to 49 years. For each donor, three plates each were used for CD4 naive and CD4 memory, two plates were used for CD8 naive, and one plate was used for CD8 memory. To estimate repertoire size and how much clonotype sharing occurs between individuals, the study deeply sequenced the blood TCR repertoires of five or six healthy adults. To increase sequencing depth and limit assay-specific biases, TCR repertoire library preparation and sequencing were carried out by different laboratories using diverse techniques. Between about 0.94 and 8.9 billion PBMCs per donor were obtained by leukapheresis. Points the paper makes about the study in general: The genetic and exposure-history diversity represented was limited by the small number of donors. Higher generation probabilities were observed for clonotypes shared by all four sorted-subset donors than for non-shared clonotypes. Sampling was limited to blood, and TCR repertoires in tissue likely differ from TCR repertoires in blood. When a handful of donors were compared, the shared fraction of clonotypes was roughly 4.8% for naive CD4, over 3% for naive CD8, 2.3% for memory CD4, and around 0.37% for memory CD8. Based on pairwise subsampling, the degree of clonotype sharing among donors was expected to be affected by sequencing depth. Naive subsets generally had larger estimated clonotype richness than memory subsets. Rarefaction of sorted-subset datasets indicated incomplete sequencing despite the large sequencing depth.

TCR CDR3 regions were amplified from genomic DNA by multiplex PCR using the deep immunoSEQ assay. Extracted genomic DNA from each cell subset was distributed evenly across all wells of several immunoSEQ 96-well plates, and each plate was treated as a replicate. For sorted subsets, each replicate PCR was loaded with 200 ng genomic DNA, equivalent to 30,000 to 35,000 T cell genomes. Purified libraries were measured with a Qubit 3.0 fluorometer, size-checked on a Bioanalyzer 2100, and measured again with the KAPA Library Quantification kit. A separate single-read 150-cycle Illumina NextSeq 550 flow cell was used to sequence each immunoSEQ 96-well plate. For the original study's pipeline: Because the immunoSEQ output held only junctional sequences and lacked quality scores, the filtering could not match the filtering applied to full-length reads. Sequences were annotated with PyIR, a Python wrapper for IgBLAST v1.9, and V/J genes and CDR3 were assigned using IMGT germline references. Reads with weak V/J assignments (E-value above 1e-6), missing CDR3, stop codons, out-of-frame junctions, or ambiguous translated residues were removed. A V3J clonotype was defined by an identical inferred V gene, J gene, and CDR3 amino acid sequence. The percentage overlap between two repertoires was calculated by dividing the number of shared unique clonotypes by the size of the smaller repertoire. RTK rarefaction, the Chao1 estimator, and Recon v2.1 estimates of unobserved clonotypes were used to assess repertoire richness. Generation probabilities were computed with OLGA for all TCRbeta clonotypes obtained by the gDNA method from a handful of donors. Imported from immuneACCESS, the table was reduced by TCRdb to in-frame sequences with V and J called. These copies leave out some clones; in studies compared against another copy, an unresolved V gene accounts for under half, and the cause of the remainder is not known. V, J and clone size reflect that table, while D and trimming were determined from the DNA. A total of roughly 590,000 clones appear in this sample, about 95% of them only once. Of the sample, 0.1% to 0.11% is held by the ten largest clones.

Points on this clone: The clone's antigen remains unknown. Within one base of it there is no much larger clone, and no base qualities were kept.

The CDR3 goes from the cysteine to the phenylalanine over 14 residues. Here the CDR3 DNA is all that survives: 42 bases in frame from base 1. CDR1 and CDR2 are drawn from the germline V gene: WSHSY, SAAADI. Trimming takes 3 bases from V and 5 bases from J, and the germline ends sit 10 bases apart. CD8 naive samples were obtained by positive selection for CCR7 among CD45RO-negative cells, yielding a CD45RA+CCR7+ population from which TemRA cells were excluded. Healthy HIV-negative adults with no recently reported acute infections or vaccinations were included as donors. Only Caucasian adults living in Nashville, Tennessee, USA were represented among the donors. Blood was obtained by leukapheresis, after which PBMCs were separated by Ficoll-Histopaque density gradient centrifugation and cryopreserved in liquid nitrogen vapor phase. Purity and quantity of every magnetically sorted T cell population were checked by analytical flow cytometry. Genomic DNA was isolated from each sorted fraction and quantified by UV absorbance on a Nanodrop 2000c.

The TCR sequence derives from a woman in her thirties in good health. The chain joins TRBV10-2 to TRBJ2-2; the D gene is not confidently resolved. Sequenced material: naive CD8+ T cells sorted from blood. This specimen's cell subset or site label, interpreted: CD45RA+CCR7+. The CDR3: CASSDQPETGELFF. The nucleotides are TGCGCCAGCAGTGACCAGCCCGAAACCGGGGAGCTGTTTTTT.